The 9 T cell receptor beta chains reported below all come from one sample, sequenced in a study of regulatory T cells in long-lasting Graves disease. The time point here: persistent/refractory GD, antithyroid drugs over 5 years with positive TRAb. The authors made the TCR library using RNA they extracted from PBMCs. CDR3 regions were amplified by Arm-PCR using iRepertoire HTBI primers to build TCR beta libraries. TCRdb redid the calling of the multiplex PCR reads with MiXCR, one entry per CDR3 protein. This table holds 650,000 to 850,000 distinct CDR3 sequences, 30% found once. Sequenced material: peripheral blood mononuclear cells (PBMCs), taken when the disease was refractory, from a patient treated with antithyroid drugs. Source of these receptors: a female donor with Graves disease.

This clonotype has a count of ten or more. V and J are TRBV27 and TRBJ2-7; D gene uncertain. The germline V and J ends were trimmed by 3 bases and 3 bases, with 15 bases remaining between them. The CDR3 consists of 15 residues. Looked up from germline, CDR1 is MNHEY and CDR2 is SMNVEV (reference sequence). CDR3 nucleotides: TGTGCCAGCAGTTTGGAGCCGGGCCGCATCTACGAGCAGTACTTC. This codes for CASSLEPGRIYEQYF.

This clonotype has just a few counts. The chain employs TRBV6-2 or TRBV6-3 and TRBJ1-1, with D tentatively TRBD1 (5 bases). Germline CDR1 and CDR2: MNHEY and SVGEGT. The CDR3 loop spans 15 amino acids. Trimming cost V 0 bases and J 6 bases, with 14 bases left between them. CDR3 nucleotides: TGTGCCAGCAGTTACTCGACGCAGGGAAGGTCTGAAGCTTTCTTT. This translates into CASSYSTQGRSEAFF.

The chain employs TRBV6-1 and TRBJ2-5; 7 nucleotides match TRBD2. The CDR3 contains 16 residues. The germline gives CDR1 MNHNS, CDR2 SASEGT. V lost 6 bases, J lost 2 bases, and 12 bases stayed unmatched. CDR3 coding DNA: TGTGCCAGCAGCCAACCATGGGAGGGAGGGCAAGAGACCCAGTACTTC. As protein: CASSQPWEGGQETQYF.

CDR3 nucleotide sequence: TGCGCCAGCAGCTCCCGGGTCAGCTATGGCTACACCTTC. This sequence encodes CASSSRVSYGYTF. The V gene is TRBV5-1, the J gene TRBJ1-2, with D hard to call. This CDR3 contains 13 residues. Germline CDR1 SGHRS, CDR2 YFSETQ. Between the trimmed V and J ends, which lost 3 bases and 4 bases, there was a span of 10 bases.

This chain links TRBV6-2 or TRBV6-3 with TRBJ2-7; 8 bases agree with TRBD2. The CDR3 extends over 17 amino acids. The trim removed 4 bases at V and 0 bases at J, leaving 11 bases unmatched. The germline V gene encodes CDR1 MNHEY and CDR2 SVGEGT. For the CDR3, the DNA is TGTGCCAGCAGTTCCCCAATGACTAGCGCGAGCTCCTACGAGCAGTACTTC. Translation gives CASSSPMTSASSYEQYF.

The genes are TRBV5-6 and TRBJ1-5; the match to TRBD1 covers 10 bases. This CDR3 has 15 amino acids. Germline V lookup: CDR1 SGHDT, CDR2 YYEEEE. The junction had 7 bases not matched to a gene; V was cut back by 4 bases and J by 6 bases. CDR3 bases: TGTGCCAGCAGCAAAAGACAGGGGGCGATTCAGCCCCAGCATTTT. Translated: CASSKRQGAIQPQHF.

The chain uses TRBV6-1 and TRBJ1-6; 10 positions agree with TRBD1. V was clipped by 4 bases and J by 8 bases; unmatched bases: 5. CDR3 length: 15 amino acids. Germline-derived CDR1 and CDR2 are MNHNS and SASEGT. CDR3 nucleotides: TGTGCCAGCAGTGGCGGACAGGGGGGATATTCACCCCTCCACTTT. Translating gives CASSGGQGGYSPLHF.

The chain uses TRBV7-9 and TRBJ2-5; tentatively, D is TRBD1 (6 bases). This CDR3 has 17 amino acids. Germline-derived CDR1 and CDR2 are SEHNR and FQNEAQ (reference sequence). The ends were cut back, 6 bases at V and 1 base at J, with 21 bases in the middle. CDR3 loop: CASRRGIATISQETQYF. The CDR3 coding sequence is TGTGCCAGCAGGAGGGGGATCGCCACAATTTCCCAAGAGACCCAGTACTTC.

The V gene is TRBV9, the J gene TRBJ1-6; 7 nucleotides match TRBD1. CDR3 length: 15 residues. Per the germline V gene, CDR1 is SGDLS and CDR2 is YYNGEE. V shed 3 bases and J 4 bases; nucleotides not matched to a gene: 4. As DNA, the CDR3 is TGTGCCAGCAGCGAGTCGGGACAGTATAATTCACCCCTCCACTTT. Translating gives CASSESGQYNSPLHF.